One and the same sample provided the 32 T cell receptor beta chains below, sequenced in a study of shared clonotypes between healthy human individuals. Libraries were prepared by immunoSEQ multiplex PCR; TCRdb keeps only in-frame clonotypes and omits some of them. The sample includes around 690,000 clones, around 91% seen only once; the top ten take 30% to 40%. The sample was memory CD8+ T cells from PBMCs. Indicated subset: CD45RO+ cells pooled with CCR7-negative TemRA cells. These receptors were obtained from a man younger than 35 in good health. Some clones in this sample may be carry-over from other donors' samples.

The chain has TRBV27 and TRBJ2-1, with TRBD2 matching 8 bases. Germline trimming cut 10 bases from V and 6 bases from J; bases unmatched to any gene: 14. The CDR3 has 15 residues. Germline V gene lookup returns CDR1 MNHEY and CDR2 SMNVEV (reference sequence). CDR3 sequence: CAITSGTRIANEQFF. The CDR3 DNA is TGTGCCATCACCTCCGGGACTAGGATTGCCAATGAGCAGTTCTTC.

Remarks on this clone: The same CDR3 can be traced to other DNA sequences in this sample. The CDR3 spells CASSLEGGMNTEAFF. The CDR3 DNA follows: TGCGCCAGCAGCTTGGAAGGGGGCATGAACACTGAAGCTTTCTTT. V is TRBV5-1 and J is TRBJ1-1, with 7 bases that match TRBD1. Germline CDR1 and CDR2: SGHRS and YFSETQ. The CDR3 has 15 residues. J gave up 0 bases and V 0 bases, and 2 bases lay outside the gene matches.

The chain employs TRBV12-5 and TRBJ2-3, with D perhaps matching TRBD1 (6 bases). Germline loops: CDR1 LGHNT, CDR2 FRNRAP. The CDR3 covers 17 residues. Trimming left V 3 bases short and J 4 bases short, with 20 bases between. The CDR3 DNA follows: TGTGCTAGTGGTTTTTCCCGACCCCGACAGGCGGCAGATACGCAGTATTTT. This encodes CASGFSRPRQAADTQYF.

The chain combines TRBV2 with TRBJ2-3; D remains unclear. Germline V CDR1 and CDR2: SNHLY, FYNNEI. The CDR3 extends over 12 amino acids. Trimming shortened V by 8 bases and J by 4 bases, and 10 bases separated the two germline ends. CDR3 DNA sequence: TGTGCCAGCGGCGGTAGGGCAGATACGCAGTATTTT. Translation gives CASGGRADTQYF.

CDR3 sequence: CASSFDSHNEQFF. The CDR3 nucleotides read TGTGCCAGCAGCTTTGACAGCCACAATGAGCAGTTCTTC. The chain couples TRBV7-9 to TRBJ2-1; the D gene is possibly TRBD1 (5 bases). The CDR3 loop spans 13 amino acids. Looked up from germline, CDR1 is SEHNR and CDR2 is FQNEAQ (reference sequence). Between the trimmed V and J ends, which lost 3 bases and 5 bases, there was a span of 8 bases. The full variable domain, rest sourced from reference TRBV7-9 and TRBJ2-1, is DTGVSQNPRHKITKRGQNVTFRCDPISEHNRLYWYRQTLGQGPEFLTYFQNEAQLEKSRLLSDRFSAERPKGSFSTLEIQRTEQGDSAMYLCASSFDSHNEQFFGPGTRLTVL.

CDR3 sequence (DNA): TGTGCCAGCAGGGAAACTAGCGGTGCCTACGAGCAGTACTTC. Protein product: CASRETSGAYEQYF. This chain joins TRBV6-1 and TRBJ2-7; 8 positions match TRBD2. CDR3 size: 14 residues. CDR1 is MNHNS, CDR2 SASEGT, per germline. After removal of 6 bases from V and 2 bases from J, the junction contained 6 bases not matched to a gene.

The chain recombines TRBV11-2 with TRBJ2-2; no firm D call. Germline V gives CDR1 SGHAT, CDR2 FQNNGV. This CDR3 has 16 amino acids. The V end was cut by 0 bases, the J end by 0 bases, with 8 bases between. CDR3 region: CASSLDRRTNTGELFF. CDR3 DNA sequence: TGTGCCAGCAGCTTAGATCGCAGGACGAACACCGGGGAGCTGTTTTTT.

The rearrangement uses TRBV6-5 and TRBJ2-1; a possible D gene is TRBD2 (5 bases). This CDR3 is built from 15 residues. The germline V gene encodes CDR1 MNHEY and CDR2 SVGAGI. Between the trimmed V and J ends, which lost 2 bases and 4 bases, there was a span of 12 bases. Here the CDR3 reads CASSYGTRRYNEQFF. The CDR3 DNA reads TGTGCCAGCAGTTACGGAACCAGGAGGTACAATGAGCAGTTCTTC.

The rearrangement uses TRBV27 and TRBJ2-1; D gene uncertain. The CDR3 runs 14 residues. V was shortened by 5 bases and J by 8 bases, with 16 bases between the two germline ends. Germline V gene lookup returns CDR1 MNHEY and CDR2 SMNVEV (reference sequence). CDR3 in DNA: TGTGCCAGCAGTCTTCAGGCTCGCACGCATGAGCAGTTCTTC. It translates to CASSLQARTHEQFF.

The chain joins TRBV13 to TRBJ2-5, with TRBD2 matching over 10 bases. V gave up 8 bases and J gave up 3 bases; unmatched junction bases: 3. The V gene's germline CDR1 is PRHDT and CDR2 FYEKMQ (reference sequence). This CDR3 is 13 amino acids long. In DNA, the CDR3 is TGTGCCAGCGTTCTAGCGGGGGAAGAGACCCAGTACTTC. Encoded protein: CASVLAGEETQYF. Full variable domain (missing parts from reference TRBV13 and TRBJ2-5): AAGVIQSPRHLIKEKRETATLKCYPIPRHDTVYWYQQGPGQDPQFLISFYEKMQSDKGSIPDRFSAQQFSDYHSELNMSSLELGDSALYFCASVLAGEETQYFGPGTRLLVL.

The chain combines TRBV4-2 with TRBJ1-3, with D perhaps TRBD1 (6 bases). V shed 3 bases and J shed 2 bases, with 14 bases lying between them. The CDR3 is 16 residues long. The V gene's germline CDR1 is LGHNA and CDR2 YNFKEQ. The CDR3 coding sequence is TGTGCCAGCAGCCAGGATTTAGGGGGACCTGGAAACACCATATATTTT. It yields the protein CASSQDLGGPGNTIYF.

The chain couples TRBV19 to TRBJ1-5, with 8 positions matching TRBD1. With V trimmed by 1 base and J by 6 bases, 5 bases remained unmatched. CDR1 is LNHDA and CDR2 is SQIVND in the germline V gene (reference sequence). This CDR3 spans 15 amino acids. CDR3 nucleotides: TGTGCCAGTAGTATAGTTACAGGGGGAAGTCAGCCCCAGCATTTT. This sequence encodes CASSIVTGGSQPQHF.

The chain has TRBV4-1 and TRBJ2-5, with 7 bases identical to TRBD2. CDR3 length equals 15 residues. J lost 4 bases, V lost 5 bases, and 10 bases had no gene match. From germline, CDR1 is MGHRA and CDR2 YSYEKL. CDR3 protein: CASSRTWTRGETQYF. CDR3 in DNA: TGCGCCAGCAGCAGGACGTGGACTAGGGGAGAGACCCAGTACTTC.

The V call is TRBV9, the J call TRBJ2-1; 12 bases are a match to TRBD2. The germline V gene has CDR1 SGDLS and CDR2 YYNGEE. The length of the CDR3 is 15 residues. The V gene end was trimmed by 4 bases and the J gene end by 6 bases; junction bases not matched to a gene: 5. The CDR3 loop reads CASSPLAGGPNEQFF. CDR3 sequence (DNA): TGTGCCAGCAGCCCCCTAGCGGGAGGGCCCAATGAGCAGTTCTTC.

This clone occurred a few times. V is TRBV7-9 and J is TRBJ2-2; TRBD2 is a possible D gene (6 bases). The length of the CDR3 is 18 residues. Germline loops: CDR1 SEHNR, CDR2 FQNEAQ (reference sequence). V was trimmed by 5 bases and J by 2 bases, leaving 21 bases between them. CDR3 DNA: TGTGCCAGCAGCCGGTTACCTCACGGGGGACCAAACACCGGGGAGCTGTTTTTT. This codes for CASSRLPHGGPNTGELFF.

The V and J genes are TRBV7-9 and TRBJ2-1; TRBD1 aligns across 9 bases. This CDR3 has 16 amino acids. The germline CDR1 and CDR2 sequences are SEHNR and FQNEAQ (reference sequence). The J segment lost 4 bases and the V segment lost 6 bases, leaving 10 bases of the junction unmatched. The CDR3 loop is CASSSKGTGRYNEQFF. CDR3 nucleotides: TGTGCCAGCAGTTCGAAAGGGACAGGGAGATACAATGAGCAGTTCTTC.

This chain connects TRBV5-4 to TRBJ2-2; D possibly corresponds to TRBD1 (6 bases). The germline gives CDR1 SGHNT, CDR2 YYREEE (reference sequence). The CDR3 runs to 15 residues. Trimming took 4 bases from V and 2 from J, leaving 12 bases between them. The CDR3 DNA is TGTGCCAGCAGCCAACCGGGACACAACACCGGGGAGCTGTTTTTT. Residues: CASSQPGHNTGELFF.

The chain has TRBV7-9 and TRBJ2-7, with 7 bases identical to TRBD1. The CDR3 is made up of 14 amino acids. Germline V lookup: CDR1 SEHNR, CDR2 FQNEAQ (reference sequence). Germline trimming cut 3 bases from V and 0 bases from J; bases unmatched to any gene: 2. The CDR3 protein is CASSFGQDSYEQYF. CDR3 DNA: TGTGCCAGCAGCTTTGGACAGGACTCCTACGAGCAGTACTTC.

In this sample, this clone turned up once. The CDR3 loop is CASSLGGDFSEQYF. CDR3 DNA: TGTGCCAGCAGTTTAGGCGGAGACTTCTCCGAGCAGTACTTC. V usage is TRBV27 and J usage is TRBJ2-7; no clear D. The germline V and J ends were trimmed by 2 bases and 6 bases, with 14 bases remaining between them. The germline CDR1 and CDR2 sequences are MNHEY and SMNVEV (reference sequence). The CDR3 sequence is 14 residues long.

The rearrangement joins TRBV28 to TRBJ1-4; D perhaps matches TRBD1 (6 bases). The CDR3 length is 15 residues. Germline V gives CDR1 MDHEN, CDR2 SYDVKM. V was trimmed by 4 bases and J by 2 bases, leaving 11 bases between them. Here the CDR3 reads CASSYYRETNEKLFF. The CDR3 DNA follows: TGTGCCAGCAGTTATTACAGGGAGACTAATGAAAAACTGTTTTTT. The full variable domain, in which reference TRBV28 and TRBJ1-4 provide the parts outside the CDR3, is DVKVTQSSRYLVKRTGEKVFLECVQDMDHENMFWYRQDPGLGLRLIYFSYDVKMKEKGDIPEGYSVSREKKERFSLILESASTNQTSMYLCASSYYRETNEKLFFGSGTQLSVL.

This clone was counted a single time. The rearrangement joins TRBV4-1 to TRBJ2-7; D gene ambiguous. CDR1 is MGHRA, CDR2 YSYEKL, per germline. V was shortened by 5 bases and J by 2 bases, with 10 bases between the two germline ends. The CDR3 totals 13 residues. The CDR3, as DNA: TGCGCCAGCAGCAGCTGGGGTCCCTACGAGCAGTACTTC. It specifies CASSSWGPYEQYF.

The chain is built from TRBV10-3 and TRBJ2-2; D is ambiguous. CDR3 length: 15 residues. Per the germline V gene, CDR1 is ENHRY and CDR2 is SYGVKD. V lost 4 bases and J lost 1, with 10 bases in between. The CDR3 here is CAISVRQVNTGELFF. The CDR3 DNA reads TGTGCCATCAGTGTGCGGCAGGTGAACACCGGGGAGCTGTTTTTT.

The chain uses TRBV29-1 and TRBJ2-5, with D unresolved. Germline V gene data show CDR1 as SQVTM and CDR2 as ANQGSEA. CDR3 length: 10 amino acids. V lost 4 bases and J 5 bases, leaving 5 bases between the germline ends. CDR3 DNA: TGCAGCGTTGTGGCGGAGACCCAGTACTTC. Protein sequence: CSVVAETQYF. Combining the CDR3 with reference TRBV29-1 and TRBJ2-5 gives the whole variable domain SAVISQKPSRDICQRGTSLTIQCQVDSQVTMMFWYRQQPGQSLTLIATANQGSEATYESGFVIDKFPISRPNLTFSTLTVSNMSPEDSSIYLCSVVAETQYFGPGTRLLVL.

This clone was recorded only once. The rearrangement joins TRBV9 to TRBJ1-1; no clear D gene. Trimming removed 4 bases at V and 2 bases at J, with 12 bases between. This CDR3 has 14 residues. CDR1 and CDR2 from the germline V gene are SGDLS and YYNGEE. In nucleotides, the CDR3 is TGTGCCAGCAGCTTGCCCGGCGGCAACACTGAAGCTTTCTTT. This encodes CASSLPGGNTEAFF.

This clone is a singleton in its sample. The CDR3 DNA is TGTGCCAGCAGCTTAGGGGAGGAAATTAACACTGAAGCTTTCTTT. This sequence encodes CASSLGEEINTEAFF. This chain uses TRBV7-9 with TRBJ1-1; D gene uncertain. The CDR3 extends over 15 amino acids. V gave up 1 base and J gave up 2 bases, with 11 bases separating them. Per the germline V gene, CDR1 is SEHNR and CDR2 is FQNEAQ (reference sequence).

This chain links TRBV4-2 with TRBJ2-7, with 7 bases matching TRBD2. The ends lost 4 bases at V and 2 bases at J; junction bases unmatched: 5. This CDR3 has 14 residues. The germline gives CDR1 LGHNA, CDR2 YNFKEQ. The CDR3, as DNA: TGTGCCAGCAGCCCGGGGGGAACGGCCTACGAGCAGTACTTC. Its protein product is CASSPGGTAYEQYF.

J is TRBJ2-1 and V is TRBV7-2, with 9 bases matching TRBD2. V dropped 1 base and J dropped 3; count of bases not matched to a gene: 7. The CDR3 has 17 residues. Germline loops: CDR1 SGHTA, CDR2 FQGNSA. Here the CDR3 reads CASSLGGGRAFYNEQFF. The DNA of the CDR3 is TGTGCCAGCAGCTTAGGCGGCGGGAGGGCCTTCTACAATGAGCAGTTCTTC.

The gene calls are TRBV19 and TRBJ2-1; D not certain. The CDR3 extends over 14 amino acids. V dropped 3 bases and J dropped 9 bases, with 15 bases sitting between them. Looked up from germline, CDR1 is LNHDA and CDR2 is SQIVND (reference sequence). In nucleotides, the CDR3 is TGTGCCAGTAGTATCGGTCCCCCCACGGTTGAGCAGTTCTTC. This encodes CASSIGPPTVEQFF.

The rearrangement links TRBV27 to TRBJ1-1; a possible D gene is TRBD1 (5 bases). V was shortened by 4 bases and J by 3 bases, with 12 bases between the two germline ends. The germline CDR1 and CDR2 sequences are MNHEY and SMNVEV (reference sequence). This CDR3 is built from 14 residues. The CDR3 DNA follows: TGTGCCAGCAGTTGGGGACCGAGGGACACTGAAGCTTTCTTT. Protein product: CASSWGPRDTEAFF.

The count of this clone is one. V and J are TRBV16 and TRBJ1-2, with 7 bases lining up with TRBD1. The ends lost 0 bases at V and 3 bases at J; junction bases unmatched: 4. The CDR3 length is 15 residues. Germline V gives CDR1 KGHSY, CDR2 FQNENV. The CDR3 DNA reads as TGTGCCAGCAGCCAATCGTCAGGGGGAGACTATGGCTACACCTTC. It specifies CASSQSSGGDYGYTF.

This chain links TRBV25-1 with TRBJ2-5; 8 bases line up with TRBD1. The CDR3 totals 15 residues. Losses at the gene ends were 3 bases for V and 5 bases for J; bases not matched to a gene: 8. The germline V gene has CDR1 MGHDK and CDR2 SYGVNS. The CDR3 sequence: CASSEGYRGVETQYF. The DNA for the CDR3 is TGTGCCAGCAGTGAGGGGTACAGGGGGGTGGAGACCCAGTACTTC.

This chain links TRBV7-9 with TRBJ2-2, with 7 bases that match TRBD2. Trimming removed 4 bases from V and 1 base from J; junction bases left unmatched: 3. The CDR3 is made up of 15 amino acids. CDR1 SEHNR and CDR2 FQNEAQ come from the germline V gene (reference sequence). The CDR3 here is CASSSSGLNTGELFF. DNA of the CDR3: TGTGCCAGCAGCTCTAGCGGACTGAACACCGGGGAGCTGTTTTTT. The variable domain in full, completed from reference TRBV7-9 and TRBJ2-2, reads DTGVSQNPRHKITKRGQNVTFRCDPISEHNRLYWYRQTLGQGPEFLTYFQNEAQLEKSRLLSDRFSAERPKGSFSTLEIQRTEQGDSAMYLCASSSSGLNTGELFFGEGSRLTVL.